This record looks at one T cell receptor beta chain sequence and its context. The source of the sample is a study of T cells in Graves' hyperthyroidism and ophthalmopathy. In the study overall: Blood from the periphery was taken at initial diagnosis, before any treatment.

The germline V and J ends were trimmed by 6 bases and 4 bases, with 10 bases remaining between them. The CDR3 extends over 14 amino acids. What was amplified from RNA transcripts were TCR beta CDR3 regions. A first-round RT-PCR of the TCR CDR3 used the HTBI primer set. TCRdb ran MiXCR on the multiplex PCR reads and lists one entry per CDR3 protein. The sample carries approximately 370,000 distinct CDR3 sequences, roughly 17% recorded once. The chain has TRBV12-3 or TRBV12-4 and TRBJ1-6, with D uncertain. The sample was blood. The source is a woman under 40 with Graves' hyperthyroidism that later progressed to Graves' ophthalmopathy. The CDR3 DNA is TGTGCCAGCAGAGATCCGGGATATAATTCACCCCTCCACTTT. Encoded protein: CASRDPGYNSPLHF.